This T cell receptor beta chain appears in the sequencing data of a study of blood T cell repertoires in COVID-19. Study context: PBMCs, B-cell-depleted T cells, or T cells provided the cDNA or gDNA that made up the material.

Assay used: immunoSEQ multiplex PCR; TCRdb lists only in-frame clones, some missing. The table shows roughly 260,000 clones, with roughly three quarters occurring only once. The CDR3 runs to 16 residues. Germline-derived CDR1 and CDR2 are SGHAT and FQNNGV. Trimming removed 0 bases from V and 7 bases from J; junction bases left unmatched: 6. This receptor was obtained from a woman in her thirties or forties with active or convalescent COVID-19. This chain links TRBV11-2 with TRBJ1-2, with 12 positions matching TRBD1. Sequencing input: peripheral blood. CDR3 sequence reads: CASSLDTGQGALGYTF. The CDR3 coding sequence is TGTGCCAGCAGCTTAGATACGGGACAGGGGGCGCTTGGCTACACCTTC.